Listed here are 11 T cell receptor beta chains from one sample, sequenced in a study of cytomegalovirus exposure and HLA in healthy donors (dated by TCRdb to about 2017). Receptor libraries were prepared by the immunoSEQ multiplex PCR assay. The multiplex PCR relied on a mix of 60 forward primers for TCR Vbeta segments and 13 reverse primers for TCR Jbeta segments. Held by TCRdb, this immuneACCESS table contains in-frame sequences only and omits some clones. Under half of the omission traces to an unresolved V gene where checked; the cause of the rest is unknown. The table for this sample lists some 150,000 clones; about 82% of them were counted only once. The ten largest account for 2% to 2.5% of the sample. Sequencing was done on a sample of PBMCs. These receptors all come from a man younger than 45 in good health and CMV-seronegative.

Of note for this clone: In the same sample, other DNA sequences code for this CDR3. The rearrangement joins TRBV29-1 to TRBJ1-2; D is possibly TRBD1 (5 bases). V lost 6 bases and J lost 5, with 13 bases in between. Germline V gene data show CDR1 as SQVTM and CDR2 as ANQGSEA. This CDR3 contains 12 residues. CDR3 sequence: CSVSRVGYGYTF. CDR3 in DNA: TGCAGCGTCTCCAGGGTGGGATATGGCTACACCTTC.

The chain couples TRBV5-1 to TRBJ2-3; 12 nucleotides line up with TRBD1. Germline loops: CDR1 SGHRS, CDR2 YFSETQ. With V trimmed by 0 bases and J by 7 bases, 6 bases remained unmatched. This CDR3 comprises 16 residues. The chain's CDR3 is CASSLAGTGGMNTQYF. In DNA form, the CDR3 reads TGCGCCAGCAGCTTGGCCGGGACAGGGGGCATGAATACGCAGTATTTT.

V and J are TRBV2 and TRBJ2-7; TRBD2 agrees at 7 bases. Looked up from germline, CDR1 is SNHLY and CDR2 is FYNNEI. CDR3 length equals 13 residues. Trimming removed 9 bases from V and 2 bases from J; junction bases left unmatched: 7. The CDR3 nucleotides are TGTGCCAGAGGGAGGGGCGTTACCTACGAGCAGTACTTC. Amino acids: CARGRGVTYEQYF. Variable domain in full (rest from reference TRBV2 and TRBJ2-7): EPEVTQTPSHQVTQMGQEVILRCVPISNHLYFYWYRQILGQKVEFLVSFYNNEISEKSEIFDDQFSVERPDGSNFTLKIRSTKLEDSAMYFCARGRGVTYEQYFGPGTRLTVT.

The gene calls are TRBV2 and TRBJ2-7, with a tentative D call TRBD1 (5 bases). The germline V gene encodes CDR1 SNHLY and CDR2 FYNNEI. CDR3 length: 11 amino acids. Trimming shortened V by 8 bases and J by 3 bases, and 8 bases separated the two germline ends. The CDR3 bases are TGTGCCAGCCTCGACAGCTACGAGCAGTACTTC. Translation: CASLDSYEQYF.

This chain joins TRBV6-6 and TRBJ2-2, with 10 nucleotides matching TRBD1. This CDR3 region has 14 residues. CDR1 is MNHNY, CDR2 SVGAGI, per germline (reference sequence). Germline trimming cut 7 bases from V and 7 bases from J; bases unmatched to any gene: 6. The CDR3 protein is CASNRQGADGELFF. The CDR3 DNA reads as TGTGCCAGCAACCGACAGGGGGCTGACGGGGAGCTGTTTTTT.

This chain links TRBV25-1 with TRBJ1-3; 10 bases are a match to TRBD1. Germline V lookup: CDR1 MGHDK, CDR2 SYGVNS. The trim removed 0 bases at V and 4 bases at J, leaving 9 bases unmatched. This CDR3 comprises 18 residues. Here the CDR3 reads CASSEYFPGQGMGNTIYF. For the CDR3, the DNA is TGTGCCAGCAGTGAATACTTTCCGGGACAGGGGATGGGAAACACCATATATTTT. The variable domain in full, completed from reference TRBV25-1 and TRBJ1-3, reads EADIYQTPRYLVIGTGKKITLECSQTMGHDKMYWYQQDPGMELHLIHYSYGVNSTEKGDLSSESTVSRIRTEHFPLTLESARPSHTSQYLCASSEYFPGQGMGNTIYFGEGSWLTVV.

The chain couples TRBV5-8 to TRBJ1-1; tentative D call: TRBD1 (5 bases). Germline V gene data show CDR1 as SGHTS and CDR2 as YDEGEE. V shed 3 bases and J shed 2 bases, with 14 bases lying between them. This CDR3 is 15 amino acids long. The CDR3 DNA follows: TGTGCCAGCAGCTCAGGGCAGGGATTAAACACTGAAGCTTTCTTT. Translating it yields CASSSGQGLNTEAFF.

The chain is built from TRBV5-1 and TRBJ2-7; 10 nucleotides line up with TRBD1. The CDR3 runs 15 residues. V was pared by 4 bases and J by 2 bases, with 6 bases of the junction left unmatched. The V gene's germline CDR1 is SGHRS and CDR2 YFSETQ. The CDR3 loop reads CASSRLGTGAYEQYF. CDR3 sequence (DNA): TGCGCCAGCAGCCGGCTAGGGACAGGGGCCTACGAGCAGTACTTC.

This chain links TRBV5-1 with TRBJ2-5, with D maybe TRBD1 (6 bases). CDR1 is SGHRS and CDR2 is YFSETQ in the germline V gene. The CDR3 is 15 residues long. With 3 bases removed from V and 5 bases from J, the gap between germline ends came to 17 bases. CDR3 sequence (DNA): TGCGCCAGCAGCTCGGCCCGGACAGTAGACGAGACCCAGTACTTC. Translating it yields CASSSARTVDETQYF.

The chain has TRBV5-4 and TRBJ2-2; D possibly corresponds to TRBD2 (6 bases). The germline gives CDR1 SGHNT, CDR2 YYREEE (reference sequence). This CDR3 has 14 residues. V dropped 10 bases and J dropped 0 bases, with 13 bases sitting between them. The DNA of the CDR3 is TGTGCCCTGCGGGGCTCCGCGAACACCGGGGAGCTGTTTTTT. The encoded protein is CALRGSANTGELFF.

The J gene is TRBJ2-1, the V gene TRBV4-1, with TRBD2 matching 8 bases. Trimming removed 0 bases from V and 7 bases from J; junction bases left unmatched: 11. Per germline, CDR1 MGHRA and CDR2 YSYEKL. CDR3 size: 17 residues. The CDR3 sequence: CASSQDPLRGGPNEQFF. The CDR3 coding sequence is TGCGCCAGCAGCCAAGATCCCCTACGGGGGGGCCCGAATGAGCAGTTCTTC.